This TCR beta chain comes out of a study of tumor and adjacent non-tumor tissue in lung cancer. This sample's RNA came from whole unsorted tissue. The normal lung tissue was taken more than 3 cm from the tumor edge. For this clonotype: Here the CDR3 omits its conserved ending phenylalanine or tryptophan, so a read error is the likely source.

A modified ARM-PCR protocol with three rounds of nested PCR amplified TCRbeta. TCRdb re-called the multiplex PCR reads with MiXCR, one entry per CDR3 protein. The sample comprises about 76,000 distinct CDR3 sequences, 80% to 90% of which are singletons, and 40% to 65% rests with the top ten. CDR3 length: 12 amino acids. Germline CDR1 SGHDT, CDR2 YYEEEE. This rearrangement joins TRBV5-6 to TRBJ2-7, with TRBD2 matching 7 bases. The sequenced sample consisted of distant non-tumor lung tissue. The sequence derives from a man in his sixties with non-small cell lung cancer. CDR3 nucleotides: TGTGTGAGCAGTTGGGACTACGGCGAGCAGTACCTC. It is translated as CVSSWDYGEQYL.